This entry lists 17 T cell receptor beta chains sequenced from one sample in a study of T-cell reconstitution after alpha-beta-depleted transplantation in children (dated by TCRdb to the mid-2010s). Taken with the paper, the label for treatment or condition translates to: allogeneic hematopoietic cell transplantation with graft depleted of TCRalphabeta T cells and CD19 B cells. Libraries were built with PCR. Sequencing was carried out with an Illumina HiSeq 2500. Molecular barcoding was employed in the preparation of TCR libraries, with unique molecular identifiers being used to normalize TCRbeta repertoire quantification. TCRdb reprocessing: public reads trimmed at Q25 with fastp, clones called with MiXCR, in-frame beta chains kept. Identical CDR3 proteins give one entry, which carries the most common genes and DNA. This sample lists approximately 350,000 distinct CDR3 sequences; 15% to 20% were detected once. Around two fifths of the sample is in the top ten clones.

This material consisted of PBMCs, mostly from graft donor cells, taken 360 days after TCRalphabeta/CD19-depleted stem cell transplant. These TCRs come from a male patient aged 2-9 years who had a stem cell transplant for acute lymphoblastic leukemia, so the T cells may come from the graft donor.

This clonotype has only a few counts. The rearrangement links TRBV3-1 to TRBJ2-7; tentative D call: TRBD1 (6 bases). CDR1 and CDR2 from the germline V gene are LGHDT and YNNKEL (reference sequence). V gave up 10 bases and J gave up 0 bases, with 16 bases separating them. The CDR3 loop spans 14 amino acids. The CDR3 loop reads CATMDSRSSYEQYF. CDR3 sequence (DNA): TGTGCCACCATGGACAGCCGCTCCTCCTACGAGCAGTACTTC.

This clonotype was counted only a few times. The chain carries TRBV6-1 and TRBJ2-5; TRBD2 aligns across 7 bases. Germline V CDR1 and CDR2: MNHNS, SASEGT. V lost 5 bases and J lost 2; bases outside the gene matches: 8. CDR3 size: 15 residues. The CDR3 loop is CASSKPGREQETQYF. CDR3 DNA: TGTGCCAGCAGTAAACCGGGGAGGGAACAAGAGACCCAGTACTTC.

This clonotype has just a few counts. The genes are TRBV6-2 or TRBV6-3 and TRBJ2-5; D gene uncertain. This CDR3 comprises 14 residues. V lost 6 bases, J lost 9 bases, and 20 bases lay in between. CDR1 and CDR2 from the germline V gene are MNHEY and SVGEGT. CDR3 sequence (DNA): TGTGCCAGCAGCCCCTTGAGAACTTCTGCGGCCCAGTACTTC. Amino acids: CASSPLRTSAAQYF.

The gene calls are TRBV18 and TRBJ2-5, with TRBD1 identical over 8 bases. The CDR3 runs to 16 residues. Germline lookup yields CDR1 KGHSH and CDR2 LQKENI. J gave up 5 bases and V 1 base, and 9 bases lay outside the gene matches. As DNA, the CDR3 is TGTGCCAGCTCACCACTGGGACAGGCCTCCATGGAGACCCAGTACTTC. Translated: CASSPLGQASMETQYF.

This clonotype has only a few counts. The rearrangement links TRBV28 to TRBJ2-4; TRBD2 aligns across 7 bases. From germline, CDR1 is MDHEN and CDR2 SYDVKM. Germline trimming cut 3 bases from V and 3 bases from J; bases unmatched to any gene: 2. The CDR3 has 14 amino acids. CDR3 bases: TGTGCCAGCAGTTTCGCGGGAGACAAAAACATTCAGTACTTC. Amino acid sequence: CASSFAGDKNIQYF.

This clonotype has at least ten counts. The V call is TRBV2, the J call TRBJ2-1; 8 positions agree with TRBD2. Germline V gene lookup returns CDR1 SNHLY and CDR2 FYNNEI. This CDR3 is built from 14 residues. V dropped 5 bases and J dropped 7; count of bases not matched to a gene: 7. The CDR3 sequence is CASSLPGLENEQFF. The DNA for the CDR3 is TGTGCCAGCAGTCTGCCGGGACTAGAAAATGAGCAGTTCTTC.

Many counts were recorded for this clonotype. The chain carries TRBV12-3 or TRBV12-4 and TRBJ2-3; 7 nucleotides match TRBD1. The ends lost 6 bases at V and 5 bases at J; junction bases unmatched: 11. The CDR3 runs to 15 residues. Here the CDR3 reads CASSLDRAGIDTQYF. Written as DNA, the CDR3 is TGTGCCAGCAGCCTCGACAGGGCGGGTATAGATACGCAGTATTTT.

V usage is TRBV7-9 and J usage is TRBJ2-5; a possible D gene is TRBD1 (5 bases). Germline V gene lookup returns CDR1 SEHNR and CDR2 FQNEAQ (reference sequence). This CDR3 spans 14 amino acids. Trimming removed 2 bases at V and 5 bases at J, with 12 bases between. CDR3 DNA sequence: TGTGCCAGCAGCTTAAATCAGGGTCGGGAGACCCAGTACTTC. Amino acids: CASSLNQGRETQYF.

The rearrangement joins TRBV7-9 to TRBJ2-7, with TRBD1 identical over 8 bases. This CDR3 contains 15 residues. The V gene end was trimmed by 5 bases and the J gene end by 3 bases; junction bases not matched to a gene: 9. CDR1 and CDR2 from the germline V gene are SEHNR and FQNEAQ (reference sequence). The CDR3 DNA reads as TGTGCCAGCAGCCAAGGACAGGGCCTTAACTACGAGCAGTACTTC. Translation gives CASSQGQGLNYEQYF.

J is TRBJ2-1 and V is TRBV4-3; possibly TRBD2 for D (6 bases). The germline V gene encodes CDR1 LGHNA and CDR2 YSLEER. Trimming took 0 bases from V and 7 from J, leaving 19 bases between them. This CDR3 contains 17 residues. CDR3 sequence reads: CASSQDSGDYYWNEQFF. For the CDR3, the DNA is TGCGCCAGCAGCCAAGATAGCGGTGACTATTATTGGAATGAGCAGTTCTTC.

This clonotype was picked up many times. CDR3 residues: CASSLQGGNTIYF. CDR3 DNA sequence: TGTGCCAGCAGCTTACAGGGTGGAAACACCATATATTTT. V usage is TRBV7-9 and J usage is TRBJ1-3; a possible D gene is TRBD1 (5 bases). Trimming took off 2 bases at V and 3 bases at J, with 5 bases between the two ends. The germline V gene encodes CDR1 SEHNR and CDR2 FQNEAQ (reference sequence). The CDR3 spans 13 residues.

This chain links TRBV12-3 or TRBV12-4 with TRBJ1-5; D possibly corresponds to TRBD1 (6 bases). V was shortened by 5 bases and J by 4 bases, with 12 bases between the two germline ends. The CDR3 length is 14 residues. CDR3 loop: CASSPGQRNQPQHF. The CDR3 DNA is TGTGCCAGCAGTCCCGGACAGCGAAATCAGCCCCAGCATTTT.

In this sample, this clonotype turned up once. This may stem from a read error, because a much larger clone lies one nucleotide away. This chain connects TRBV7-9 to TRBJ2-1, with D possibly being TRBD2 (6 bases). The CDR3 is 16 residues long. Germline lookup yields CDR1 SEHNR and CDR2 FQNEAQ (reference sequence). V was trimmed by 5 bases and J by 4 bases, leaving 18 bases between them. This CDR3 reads CASSPQDGGPYNEQFF. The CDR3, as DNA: TGTGCCAGCAGCCCCCAAGATGGAGGGCCTTACAATGAGCAGTTCTTC. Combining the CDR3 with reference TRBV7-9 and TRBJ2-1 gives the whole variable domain DTGVSQNPRHKITKRGQNVTFRCDPISEHNRLYWYRQTLGQGPEFLTYFQNEAQLEKSRLLSDRFSAERPKGSFSTLEIQRTEQGDSAMYLCASSPQDGGPYNEQFFGPGTRLTVL.

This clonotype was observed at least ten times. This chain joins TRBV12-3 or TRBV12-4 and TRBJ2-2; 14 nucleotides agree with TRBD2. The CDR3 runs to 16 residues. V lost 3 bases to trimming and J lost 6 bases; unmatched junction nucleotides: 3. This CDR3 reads CASSLGLAGEAGELFF. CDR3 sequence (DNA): TGTGCCAGCAGTTTGGGACTAGCGGGAGAAGCCGGGGAGCTGTTTTTT.

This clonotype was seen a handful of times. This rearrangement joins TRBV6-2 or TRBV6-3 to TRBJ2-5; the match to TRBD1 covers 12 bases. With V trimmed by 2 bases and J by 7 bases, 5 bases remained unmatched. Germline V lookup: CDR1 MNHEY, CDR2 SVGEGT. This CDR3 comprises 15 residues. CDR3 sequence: CASSYGGQGAVTQYF. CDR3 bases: TGTGCCAGCAGTTACGGGGGACAGGGGGCGGTGACCCAGTACTTC.

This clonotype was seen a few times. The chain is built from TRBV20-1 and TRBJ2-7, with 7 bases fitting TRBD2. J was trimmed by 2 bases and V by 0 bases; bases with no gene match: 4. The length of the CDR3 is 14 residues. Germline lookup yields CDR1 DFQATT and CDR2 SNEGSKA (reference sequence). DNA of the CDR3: TGCAGTGCTAGAGAGGGGGGGGTTACCTACGAGCAGTACTTC. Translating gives CSAREGGVTYEQYF.

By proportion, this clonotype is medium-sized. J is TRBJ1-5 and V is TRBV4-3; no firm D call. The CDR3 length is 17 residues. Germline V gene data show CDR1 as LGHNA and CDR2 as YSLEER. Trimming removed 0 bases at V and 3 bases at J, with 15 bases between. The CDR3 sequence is CASSQDRSEHYNQPQHF. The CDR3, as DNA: TGCGCCAGCAGCCAAGATCGAAGTGAACATTACAATCAGCCCCAGCATTTT.